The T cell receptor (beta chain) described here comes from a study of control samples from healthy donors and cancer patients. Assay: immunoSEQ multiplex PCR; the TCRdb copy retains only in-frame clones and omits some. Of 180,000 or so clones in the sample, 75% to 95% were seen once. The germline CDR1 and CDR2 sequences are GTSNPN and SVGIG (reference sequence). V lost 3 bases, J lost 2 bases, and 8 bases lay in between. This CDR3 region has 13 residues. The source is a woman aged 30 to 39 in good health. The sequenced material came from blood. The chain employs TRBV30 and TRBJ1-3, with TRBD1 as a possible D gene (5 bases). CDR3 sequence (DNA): TGTGCCTGGAGGACAGAAGCTGGAAACACCATATATTTT. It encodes CAWRTEAGNTIYF.